Shown below are 29 T cell receptor beta chains from a single sample sequenced in a study of post-analysis software for immune sequencing data. TCR beta libraries were prepared from cDNA with unique molecular identifiers. A single record per CDR3 protein comes from TCRdb applying MiXCR to the PCR reads. Here the sample spans under 650,000 distinct CDR3 sequences, around 47% being singletons. Study-level findings and limits: TRBV5-6, TRBV5-1 and TRBV20-1 were among roughly 5 TRBV segments more frequent in patients than controls.

The antigens of these receptors remain unknown. The sample was blood. These receptor sequences come from a girl between 5 and 17 years old with multiple sclerosis.

This chain links TRBV7-9 with TRBJ2-1; a weak D match, TRBD2 (5 bases). Germline V gives CDR1 SEHNR, CDR2 FQNEAQ (reference sequence). Trimming removed 3 bases from V and 3 bases from J, with 9 bases in between. CDR3 length equals 14 residues. CDR3 region: CASSFLLDYNEQFF. DNA of the CDR3: TGTGCCAGCAGCTTCCTACTAGACTACAATGAGCAGTTCTTC.

V is TRBV4-1 and J is TRBJ1-6; D gene unclear. There are 14 residues in the CDR3. V lost 1 base to trimming and J lost 12 bases, with 13 bases between them. Germline V gene data show CDR1 as MGHRA and CDR2 as YSYEKL. The CDR3 DNA sequence: TGCGCCAGCAGCCAAGGCGAGACGTCGATACCCCTCCACTTT. Translation gives CASSQGETSIPLHF.

This clonotype was counted only a few times. The CDR3 sequence is CSAREIQGRESYEQYF. The CDR3 DNA reads TGCAGTGCTAGAGAGATCCAGGGGCGGGAGTCCTACGAGCAGTACTTC. The gene calls are TRBV20-1 and TRBJ2-7, with D perhaps TRBD2 (7 bases). V was trimmed by 0 bases and J by 1 base, leaving 16 bases between them. The CDR3 sequence is 16 residues long. Per the germline V gene, CDR1 is DFQATT and CDR2 is SNEGSKA (reference sequence).

Only a few counts were recorded for this clonotype. This chain uses TRBV12-3 or TRBV12-4 with TRBJ2-5; D is undetermined. V shed 8 bases and J shed 2 bases, with 18 bases lying between them. The CDR3 is 15 residues long. CDR3 sequence: CASLPPELGQETQYF. CDR3 sequence (DNA): TGTGCCAGCCTCCCACCCGAGTTGGGACAAGAGACCCAGTACTTC.

There are a few counts of this clonotype. The chain has TRBV10-3 and TRBJ2-1; D is ambiguous. Germline V gene sequence: CDR1 ENHRY, CDR2 SYGVKD. The CDR3 has 14 amino acids. The V and J ends lost 0 bases and 4 bases respectively, with 7 bases between them. The CDR3 spells CAISESRQYNEQFF. CDR3 bases: TGTGCCATCAGTGAGTCGCGTCAGTACAATGAGCAGTTCTTC.

This clonotype was observed a handful of times. The genes are TRBV6-6 and TRBJ2-1, with 11 bases matching TRBD2. V lost 10 bases to trimming and J lost 6 bases; unmatched junction nucleotides: 2. This CDR3 is 12 amino acids long. CDR1 is MNHNY, CDR2 SVGAGI, per germline (reference sequence). This CDR3 is CATGLAGNEQFF. CDR3 nucleotides: TGTGCCACTGGACTAGCGGGCAATGAGCAGTTCTTC.

The CDR3 spells CASSVASAYEQYF. CDR3 nucleotide sequence: TGTGCCAGCAGTGTGGCTAGCGCCTACGAGCAGTACTTC. This chain connects TRBV6-1 to TRBJ2-5, with D possibly TRBD2 on 6 matching bases. The end of the DNA aligns better with TRBJ2-7, so the J call may be wrong. Germline assignment: CDR1 MNHNS and CDR2 SASEGT. The CDR3 extends over 13 amino acids.

The V gene is TRBV5-1, the J gene TRBJ2-1, with 13 nucleotides matching TRBD2. V dropped 0 bases and J dropped 8; count of bases not matched to a gene: 2. CDR3 length: 15 amino acids. Per germline, CDR1 SGHRS and CDR2 YFSETQ. The CDR3: CASSLGLAGGDEQFF. In DNA, the CDR3 is TGCGCCAGCAGCTTGGGACTAGCGGGAGGCGATGAGCAGTTCTTC.

The J gene is TRBJ2-3, the V gene TRBV20-1; D unresolved. Trimming removed 3 bases from V and 0 bases from J, with 16 bases in between. Germline-derived CDR1 and CDR2 are DFQATT and SNEGSKA (reference sequence). The CDR3 is made up of 16 amino acids. CDR3 nucleotide sequence: TGCAGTGCTAGCTTTCTCGCCAGCAGTAGCACAGATACGCAGTATTTT. The encoded protein is CSASFLASSSTDTQYF.

This clonotype came up a few times. The gene calls are TRBV5-1 and TRBJ2-6; the D gene could be TRBD1 or TRBD2 (5 bases each). The length of the CDR3 is 21 residues. The V and J ends lost 0 bases and 0 bases respectively, with 22 bases between them. Germline V lookup: CDR1 SGHRS, CDR2 YFSETQ. DNA of the CDR3: TGCGCCAGCAGCTTGGGCCCCCTCGGGACGATGGATTACTCTGGGGCCAACGTCCTGACTTTC. This translates into CASSLGPLGTMDYSGANVLTF.

In its sample, this clonotype was seen once. J is TRBJ1-1 and V is TRBV5-4, with 11 bases fitting TRBD1. In germline, CDR1 is SGHNT, CDR2 YYREEE (reference sequence). The CDR3 is made up of 16 amino acids. J lost 4 bases, V lost 4 bases, and 9 bases had no gene match. The CDR3 spells CASSRTPGTGGTEAFF. The CDR3 bases are TGTGCCAGCAGCCGTACCCCCGGGACAGGGGGCACTGAAGCTTTCTTT.

The rearrangement links TRBV13 to TRBJ2-3; D not resolved. From germline, CDR1 is PRHDT and CDR2 FYEKMQ (reference sequence). The ends were cut back, 3 bases at V and 0 bases at J, with 10 bases in the middle. The CDR3 contains 15 residues. CDR3 sequence: CASSFRTESTDTQYF. As DNA, the CDR3 is TGTGCCAGCAGCTTCAGAACAGAAAGCACAGATACGCAGTATTTT.

The rearrangement joins TRBV12-3 or TRBV12-4 to TRBJ1-2; no reliable D call. V gave up 1 base and J gave up 0 bases, with 9 bases separating them. The CDR3 is 15 amino acids. CDR3 bases: TGTGCCAGCAGTTTAGATCCGGGCCCTAACTATGGCTACACCTTC. Encoded protein: CASSLDPGPNYGYTF.

The V gene is TRBV29-1, the J gene TRBJ2-3; 9 bases are shared with TRBD2. CDR1 is SQVTM and CDR2 is ANQGSEA in the germline V gene. The CDR3 extends over 14 amino acids. CDR3 protein: CNVRGLAGTVPQYF. DNA of the CDR3: TGCAACGTCAGAGGCCTAGCGGGAACAGTTCCGCAGTATTTT.

The chain recombines TRBV20-1 with TRBJ1-6; 7 positions match TRBD1. Germline CDR1 reads DFQATT; CDR2 reads SNEGSKA (reference sequence). Trimming took 2 bases from V and 0 from J; bases not matched to a gene: 4. The CDR3 spans 16 residues. CDR3 DNA sequence: TGCAGTGCTAGACCGGGACAGAACTCCTATAATTCACCCCTCCACTTT. This sequence encodes CSARPGQNSYNSPLHF.

The chain carries TRBV7-9 and TRBJ1-1, with D possibly being TRBD1 (5 bases). CDR3 length equals 14 residues. With 5 bases removed from V and 5 bases from J, the gap between germline ends came to 15 bases. CDR1 and CDR2 from the germline V gene are SEHNR and FQNEAQ (reference sequence). The CDR3 region is CASSPPGGWTEAFF. CDR3 DNA sequence: TGTGCCAGCAGCCCCCCGGGGGGTTGGACTGAAGCTTTCTTT.

Comment on this clonotype: A much larger clone sits a single nucleotide away, making a read error possible. The rearrangement joins TRBV12-3 or TRBV12-4 to TRBJ1-1; D unclear. Trimming cost V 5 bases and J 9 bases, with 10 bases left between them. This CDR3 has 11 amino acids. This CDR3 reads CASSTRFKAFF. CDR3 nucleotide sequence: TGTGCCAGCAGTACAAGGTTTAAAGCTTTCTTT.

The genes are TRBV15 and TRBJ2-3; perhaps TRBD1 as D (5 bases). Per germline, CDR1 LNHNV and CDR2 YYDKDF (reference sequence). The V gene lost 4 bases and the J gene lost 0 bases, with 26 bases spanning the gap. This CDR3 is built from 20 residues. CDR3 coding DNA: TGTGCCACCAGCATTTCCTACAACATATACAGGATTTCTAGCACAGATACGCAGTATTTT. It is translated as CATSISYNIYRISSTDTQYF.

The rearrangement uses TRBV6-5 and TRBJ1-1; D possibly corresponds to TRBD1 (5 bases). The V and J ends lost 0 bases and 5 bases respectively, with 13 bases between them. CDR1 and CDR2 from the germline V gene are MNHEY and SVGAGI. This CDR3 contains 15 residues. CDR3 loop: CASSYSVGVGTEAFF. The CDR3 DNA reads as TGTGCCAGCAGTTACTCGGTGGGGGTCGGAACTGAAGCTTTCTTT.

This clonotype occurred once. The rearrangement uses TRBV20-1 and TRBJ1-1, with a tentative D call TRBD1 (6 bases). The germline gives CDR1 DFQATT, CDR2 SNEGSKA (reference sequence). The CDR3 is 13 residues long. Deletions cut 3 bases from V and 1 base from J, with 9 bases between. The CDR3 loop reads CSASQGWNTEAFF. The DNA of the CDR3 is TGCAGTGCTAGTCAGGGGTGGAACACTGAAGCTTTCTTT.

This clonotype was seen just once. V and J are TRBV12-3 or TRBV12-4 and TRBJ2-4; D remains unclear. The CDR3 totals 14 residues. V was cut by 7 bases and J by 1 base, with 11 bases left in between. CDR3 in DNA: TGTGCCAGCACCCCAACCCTCGCCAAAAACATTCAGTACTTC. Encoded protein: CASTPTLAKNIQYF.

The rearrangement links TRBV12-3 or TRBV12-4 to TRBJ2-7; D is possibly TRBD1 or TRBD2 (5 bases each). CDR3 size: 15 residues. V shed 4 bases and J shed 0 bases, with 13 bases lying between them. The CDR3 loop is CASSSGPPSSYEQYF. The CDR3 coding sequence is TGTGCCAGCAGTTCGGGACCGCCGAGCTCCTACGAGCAGTACTTC.

The chain recombines TRBV5-1 with TRBJ2-7, with TRBD2 identical over 11 bases. V dropped 4 bases and J dropped 6; count of bases not matched to a gene: 18. The CDR3 totals 18 residues. Germline V gene lookup returns CDR1 SGHRS and CDR2 YFSETQ. This chain's CDR3 is CASSRALAGGQEAGEQYF. CDR3 in DNA: TGCGCCAGCAGCAGGGCGTTAGCGGGAGGGCAGGAGGCTGGCGAGCAGTACTTC.

This clonotype was counted between two and nine times. The V and J genes are TRBV4-1 and TRBJ2-7; 11 positions agree with TRBD2. Germline V gene lookup returns CDR1 MGHRA and CDR2 YSYEKL. The CDR3 runs to 18 residues. Trimming cost V 1 base and J 3 bases; bases outside gene matches: 11. The CDR3, as DNA: TGCGCCAGCAGCCAAGCTTACATCCTAGCGGGAGGTGGCTACGAGCAGTACTTC. It specifies CASSQAYILAGGGYEQYF.

This clonotype was found a few times. The rearrangement joins TRBV12-3 or TRBV12-4 to TRBJ2-6; D is uncertain. V lost 3 bases and J 4 bases, leaving 1 base between the germline ends. The CDR3 has 12 residues. CDR3 sequence: CASSLGANVLTF. CDR3 sequence (DNA): TGTGCCAGCAGTTTGGGGGCCAACGTCCTGACTTTC.

The chain joins TRBV24-1 to TRBJ2-3; 12 bases agree with TRBD1. The germline gives CDR1 KGHDR, CDR2 SFDVKD. J gave up 3 bases and V 0 bases, and 9 bases lay outside the gene matches. This CDR3 is 19 amino acids long. In nucleotides, the CDR3 is TGTGCCACCAGTGATTTGGGGTTTCAGGGACAGGGGGCTACAGATACGCAGTATTTT. Its translation: CATSDLGFQGQGATDTQYF.

V gene TRBV10-1 combines with J gene TRBJ2-1; 7 bases map to TRBD2. The J call may be wrong; the DNA end is better matched by TRBJ2-7. The CDR3 covers 16 residues. Per germline, CDR1 WNHNN and CDR2 SYGVQD (reference sequence). In DNA form, the CDR3 reads TGCGCCAGCAGCTATCTCACTAGCGCCAGTAACAATGAGCAGTACTTC. Protein: CASSYLTSASNNEQYF.

The chain has TRBV4-2 and TRBJ2-1; 8 bases are shared with TRBD2. Germline V gives CDR1 LGHNA, CDR2 YNFKEQ. The length of the CDR3 is 17 residues. V shed 0 bases and J 8 bases; nucleotides not matched to a gene: 12. The CDR3 protein is CASSQDLSGGGPYEQFF. CDR3 coding DNA: TGTGCCAGCAGCCAAGATCTCAGCGGGGGAGGGCCATATGAGCAGTTCTTC.

This clonotype was counted only a few times. The gene calls are TRBV6-5 and TRBJ1-2; 7 bases fit TRBD1. CDR3 length: 14 residues. Trimming removed 8 bases from V and 4 bases from J; junction bases left unmatched: 10. Germline CDR1 reads MNHEY; CDR2 reads SVGAGI. For the CDR3, the DNA is TGTGCCAGCGGGGGTAGGGGGCTCGGCTATGGCTACACCTTC. Amino acids: CASGGRGLGYGYTF.